The 28 T cell receptor beta chains presented below share a single source sample, sequenced in a study of shared clonotypes between healthy human individuals. Method: immunoSEQ multiplex PCR; TCRdb's copy keeps in-frame clones and lacks some. The table records approximately 460,000 clones, more than 70% of them present only once. Source material: PBMCs. These receptors originate from a woman aged 40 to 50 in good health. Some clones in this sample may be carry-over from other donors' samples.

This chain uses TRBV6-1 with TRBJ2-5; the D gene is possibly TRBD1 (6 bases). Germline loops: CDR1 MNHNS, CDR2 SASEGT. The length of the CDR3 is 12 residues. V shed 2 bases and J shed 5 bases, with 6 bases lying between them. The CDR3: CASSEQGETQYF. The CDR3 DNA reads TGTGCCAGCAGTGAACAGGGGGAGACCCAGTACTTC.

This clone was counted between two and nine times. This likely stems from a read error, as it lies one base from a far larger clone. The chain recombines TRBV9 with TRBJ2-5; TRBD2 aligns across 7 bases. The CDR3 has 15 residues. V shed 10 bases, J shed 3 bases, and the junction held 15 bases outside the gene matches. CDR1 is SGDLS, CDR2 YYNGEE, per germline. CDR3 bases: TGTGCCTGCGCCTCTAGCACGGGGGGAAAAGAGACCCAGTACTTC. Translating it yields CACASSTGGKETQYF.

This chain connects TRBV5-8 to TRBJ2-7; 9 bases match TRBD2. The germline V gene has CDR1 SGHTS and CDR2 YDEGEE. The length of the CDR3 is 15 residues. V was clipped by 4 bases and J by 5 bases; unmatched bases: 10. The CDR3: CASSPDLAGSHEQYF. The CDR3 DNA reads TGTGCCAGCAGCCCTGATCTAGCGGGATCCCACGAGCAGTACTTC.

This chain uses TRBV7-2 with TRBJ1-2; D is undetermined. With 5 bases removed from V and 2 bases from J, the gap between germline ends came to 12 bases. Germline-derived CDR1 and CDR2 are SGHTA and FQGNSA. CDR3 length: 14 amino acids. The CDR3 DNA reads as TGTGCCAGCAGCGCGACACCTCCCAACTATGGCTACACCTTC. Protein: CASSATPPNYGYTF.

This chain joins TRBV7-3 and TRBJ2-5; 12 nucleotides line up with TRBD2. CDR1 SGHTA and CDR2 FQGTGA come from the germline V gene. Germline trimming cut 5 bases from V and 10 bases from J; bases unmatched to any gene: 5. The CDR3 contains 13 residues. The CDR3 protein is CASSPTSGSFQYF. Written as DNA, the CDR3 is TGTGCCAGCAGCCCGACTAGCGGGAGCTTCCAGTACTTC.

The J gene is TRBJ2-7, the V gene TRBV6-5; 7 bases are a match to TRBD1. The CDR3 runs to 12 residues. The germline V gene encodes CDR1 MNHEY and CDR2 SVGAGI. The V and J ends lost 4 bases and 7 bases, in that order; junction bases with no gene match: 4. CDR3 region: CASSSTGLEQYF. The DNA for the CDR3 is TGTGCCAGCAGTTCGACAGGGCTAGAGCAGTACTTC.

Notes on this clone: A much larger clone lies a single base off, so this may be a read error. Other DNA sequences within the sample encode an identical CDR3. The CDR3 reads CASSPTTLGADTQYF. Written as DNA, the CDR3 is TGTGCTAGCTCACCCACTACCCTCGGGGCAGATACGCAGTATTTT. The V and J genes are TRBV18 and TRBJ2-3, with D possibly matching TRBD2 (5 bases). Germline assignment: CDR1 KGHSH and CDR2 LQKENI. The CDR3 spans 15 residues.

The chain joins TRBV30 to TRBJ2-7; the match to TRBD2 covers 13 bases. CDR3 length: 15 residues. Germline assignment: CDR1 GTSNPN and CDR2 SVGIG (reference sequence). V shed 2 bases and J 5 bases; nucleotides not matched to a gene: 6. The CDR3: CAWSPGLAGVDEQYF. In nucleotides, the CDR3 is TGTGCCTGGAGTCCAGGACTAGCGGGAGTTGACGAGCAGTACTTC.

The chain combines TRBV7-8 with TRBJ1-5, with a possible D match to TRBD1 (5 bases). The CDR3 extends over 16 amino acids. The V end lost 6 bases, the J end lost 2 bases, and 17 bases lay between the germline ends. Germline V lookup: CDR1 SGHVS, CDR2 FQNEAQ. The CDR3 spells CASRPLTAIGNQPQHF. CDR3 nucleotides: TGTGCCAGCAGACCTCTGACAGCGATCGGCAATCAGCCCCAGCATTTT.

DNA of the CDR3: TGTGCCAGCAGGGTCGGGACAGACTCTGGAAACACCATATATTTT. Protein product: CASRVGTDSGNTIYF. The chain uses TRBV2 and TRBJ1-3, with 7 bases aligning to TRBD1. Germline V gives CDR1 SNHLY, CDR2 FYNNEI. This CDR3 is 15 amino acids long. The V gene end was trimmed by 6 bases and the J gene end by 0 bases; junction bases not matched to a gene: 5.

The chain is built from TRBV29-1 and TRBJ1-2; D gene unclear. V was cut by 6 bases and J by 0 bases, with 8 bases left in between. The V gene's germline CDR1 is SQVTM and CDR2 ANQGSEA. The CDR3 sequence is 12 residues long. The CDR3 sequence: CSVAGTNYGYTF. The CDR3, as DNA: TGCAGCGTGGCCGGGACTAACTATGGCTACACCTTC.

This clone appeared a few times. The chain uses TRBV5-4 and TRBJ2-1, with D perhaps matching TRBD1 (6 bases). The germline V and J ends were trimmed by 4 bases and 4 bases, with 12 bases remaining between them. This CDR3 is built from 14 residues. Germline-derived CDR1 and CDR2 are SGHNT and YYREEE (reference sequence). The CDR3 DNA is TGTGCCAGCAGCGGAAACACAGGGTACAATGAGCAGTTCTTC. Its translation is CASSGNTGYNEQFF.

As DNA, the CDR3 is TGCGCCAGCAGCCAAGATACAGGGAGGAACGAGCAGTACTTC. This sequence encodes CASSQDTGRNEQYF. This chain links TRBV4-3 with TRBJ2-7; tentatively, D is TRBD1 or TRBD2 (6 bases each). The V end was cut by 0 bases, the J end by 5 bases, with 11 bases between. CDR1 is LGHNA and CDR2 is YSLEER in the germline V gene. The CDR3 consists of 14 residues.

The rearrangement joins TRBV6-5 to TRBJ2-5, with 12 bases aligning to TRBD2. The junction had 5 bases not matched to a gene; V was cut back by 4 bases and J by 5 bases. Germline V gene lookup returns CDR1 MNHEY and CDR2 SVGAGI. The CDR3 covers 15 residues. The CDR3 sequence is CASSSSGRARETQYF. In DNA, the CDR3 is TGTGCCAGCAGTTCTAGCGGGAGGGCGCGGGAGACCCAGTACTTC.

This clone was observed a few times. The chain employs TRBV6-6 and TRBJ2-7; TRBD1 might be the D (5 bases). Between the trimmed V and J ends, which lost 0 bases and 0 bases, there was a span of 9 bases. CDR1 is MNHNY, CDR2 SVGAGI, per germline (reference sequence). This CDR3 is 15 amino acids long. The CDR3 bases are TGTGCCAGCAGTTACTCGCCGGACAACTCCTACGAGCAGTACTTC. Amino acids: CASSYSPDNSYEQYF.

This rearrangement joins TRBV29-1 to TRBJ1-2, with 9 bases lining up with TRBD1. This CDR3 comprises 13 residues. The J segment lost 5 bases and the V segment lost 4 bases, leaving 5 bases of the junction unmatched. From germline, CDR1 is SQVTM and CDR2 ANQGSEA. The CDR3 nucleotides are TGCAGCGTTGGCTCCGACAGGGGGTATGGCTACACCTTC. The encoded protein is CSVGSDRGYGYTF.

V usage is TRBV7-8 and J usage is TRBJ2-7; no clear D gene. Germline assignment: CDR1 SGHVS and CDR2 FQNEAQ. Trimming pared 1 base from V and 4 bases from J, leaving 14 bases between. The CDR3 consists of 15 residues. Here the CDR3 DNA reads TGTGCCAGCAGCTTAGTCGGTCGGAGTGGGTACGAGCAGTACTTC. Residues: CASSLVGRSGYEQYF.

As concerns this clone: It is likely a read error: a sequence one base away is far more abundant. Here the CDR3 reads CASSPLALAGGSGANVLAF. Here the CDR3 DNA reads TGTGCCAGCTCACCACTCGCACTAGCGGGAGGGTCTGGGGCCAACGTCCTGGCTTTC. The rearrangement joins TRBV18 to TRBJ2-6; 13 nucleotides line up with TRBD2. The CDR3 is 19 amino acids. CDR1 and CDR2 (germline): KGHSH, LQKENI.

This chain links TRBV11-2 with TRBJ2-3; D gene uncertain. This CDR3 has 13 amino acids. Trimming shortened V by 3 bases and J by 6 bases, and 10 bases separated the two germline ends. Germline V gene sequence: CDR1 SGHAT, CDR2 FQNNGV. CDR3 DNA: TGTGCCAGCAGCTTCAGTTATCGGGATACGCAGTATTTT. Residues: CASSFSYRDTQYF.

This clone was detected only once. This is likely an artifact of a read error, given a far larger clone one base away. The conserved phenylalanine or tryptophan normally closing the CDR3 is absent here, so this likely arose from a read error. This chain uses TRBV29-1 with TRBJ1-2; D is possibly TRBD1 (5 bases). Trimming cost V 7 bases and J 8 bases, with 14 bases left between them. This CDR3 has 11 residues. Germline V CDR1 and CDR2: SQVTM, ANQGSEA. The CDR3 spells CSAPAWGGYTL. CDR3 in DNA: TGCAGCGCTCCAGCATGGGGCGGCTACACCCTC.

This rearrangement joins TRBV7-9 to TRBJ2-3; no definite D call. Germline V lookup: CDR1 SEHNR, CDR2 FQNEAQ (reference sequence). The CDR3 covers 15 residues. Between the trimmed V and J ends, which lost 1 base and 5 bases, there was a span of 13 bases. This chain's CDR3 is CASSLVEIMVDTQYF. CDR3 nucleotide sequence: TGTGCCAGCAGCTTAGTGGAGATTATGGTAGATACGCAGTATTTT.

On this clone: One junction end disagrees with the germline gene, perhaps due to a read error. J is TRBJ2-2 and V is TRBV5-4; 13 bases are a match to TRBD2. The CDR3 extends over 18 amino acids. The germline V gene encodes CDR1 SGHNT and CDR2 YYREEE (reference sequence). CDR3 amino acids: CASSSPGTSGTNTGELSF. The CDR3 DNA is TGTGCCAGCAGCTCACCGGGGACTAGCGGGACGAACACCGGGGAGCTGTCTTTT. Complete variable domain (other parts from reference TRBV5-4 and TRBJ2-2): ETGVTQSPTHLIKTRGQQVTLRCSSQSGHNTVSWYQQALGQGPQFIFQYYREEENGRGNFPPRFSGLQFPNYSSELNVNALELDDSALYLCASSSPGTSGTNTGELSFGEGSRLTVL.

J is TRBJ1-2 and V is TRBV19; D may be TRBD1 (6 bases). The CDR3 has 15 amino acids. V lost 3 bases and J lost 4, with 15 bases in between. From germline, CDR1 is LNHDA and CDR2 SQIVND (reference sequence). This CDR3 reads CASSIKGEGGYGYTF. The CDR3 DNA follows: TGTGCCAGTAGTATCAAGGGAGAAGGGGGCTATGGCTACACCTTC.

The chain joins TRBV2 to TRBJ2-7, with 10 positions matching TRBD2. V trimming: 5 bases; J trimming: 5 bases; junction bases outside the gene matches: 6. Looked up from germline, CDR1 is SNHLY and CDR2 is FYNNEI. The CDR3 has 14 amino acids. The CDR3 sequence: CASSPESGRDEQYF. CDR3 coding DNA: TGTGCCAGCAGTCCTGAGAGCGGGAGGGACGAGCAGTACTTC.

The table lists this clone with a count of one. This chain uses TRBV30 with TRBJ1-2; D gene unclear. CDR1 and CDR2 (germline): GTSNPN, SVGIG (reference sequence). Deletions cut 0 bases from V and 6 bases from J, with 8 bases between. The CDR3 is made up of 12 amino acids. CDR3 nucleotide sequence: TGTGCCTGGAGTGTATCAACGAATGGCTACACCTTC. It specifies CAWSVSTNGYTF.

The CDR3 loop reads CASSLSRAHEQYF. Here the CDR3 DNA reads TGTGCCAGCAGTTTGTCCAGGGCCCACGAGCAGTACTTC. This sequence joins TRBV27 and TRBJ2-7; D perhaps matches TRBD1 (5 bases). Germline CDR1 is MNHEY and CDR2 is SMNVEV (reference sequence). This CDR3 has 13 residues. The V and J ends lost 3 bases and 5 bases respectively, with 11 bases between them.

This clone was seen a handful of times. V usage is TRBV30 and J usage is TRBJ1-1; D is undetermined. The CDR3 consists of 13 residues. Germline values: CDR1 GTSNPN, CDR2 SVGIG (reference sequence). Deletions cut 4 bases from V and 0 bases from J, with 9 bases between. The CDR3 protein is CAWTGELNTEAFF. The CDR3, as DNA: TGTGCCTGGACAGGCGAATTGAACACTGAAGCTTTCTTT.

Concerning this clone itself: The germline gene is not matched at one end of the junction; a read error may be the cause. This chain links TRBV11-1 with TRBJ2-5; weak D call: TRBD2 (6 bases). There are 13 residues in the CDR3. Germline V gene data show CDR1 as SGHAT and CDR2 as FQDESV (reference sequence). This CDR3 reads CASSEGGRETRYF. The CDR3 DNA reads TGTGCCAGCAGCGAGGGAGGTAGAGAGACCCGGTACTTC.